These 17 T cell receptor beta chains were sequenced from one sample in a study of OX40 agonist ivuxolimab in advanced cancers. Sequenced by immunoSEQ multiplex PCR; TCRdb stores in-frame clones only, minus some. The data hold about 98,000 clones, with 87% observed a single time. Material: CD4+ or CD8+ T cells sorted from blood, obtained in a trial of the OX40 agonist ivuxolimab. These receptors all stem from an adult with an advanced solid tumor such as melanoma, head and neck, liver or kidney cancer.

The chain is built from TRBV28 and TRBJ2-7, with D possibly being TRBD1 (6 bases). This CDR3 contains 13 residues. The V gene lost 6 bases and the J gene lost 3 bases, with 12 bases spanning the gap. CDR1 and CDR2 from the germline V gene are MDHEN and SYDVKM. The CDR3 loop reads CASRHGQLYEQYF. The CDR3, as DNA: TGTGCCAGCAGGCATGGACAGCTCTACGAGCAGTACTTC.

The chain has TRBV2 and TRBJ1-1, with D perhaps TRBD1 (6 bases). Trimming stripped 10 bases from V and 2 bases from J, with 17 bases between. The CDR3 consists of 14 residues. Germline values: CDR1 SNHLY, CDR2 FYNNEI. The DNA of the CDR3 is TGTGCCACAAGAGGGGGGGCGGCTAACACTGAAGCTTTCTTT. Its protein product is CATRGGAANTEAFF.

This clone was seen only once. This CDR3 reads CASSPRTVYGYTF. The CDR3 nucleotides read TGTGCCAGTAGCCCCCGGACAGTCTATGGCTACACCTTC. This chain links TRBV19 with TRBJ1-2; D is perhaps TRBD1 (6 bases). Germline V gene data show CDR1 as LNHDA and CDR2 as SQIVND (reference sequence). The germline V and J ends were trimmed by 6 bases and 4 bases, with 12 bases remaining between them. The CDR3 is 13 amino acids.

This chain connects TRBV19 to TRBJ2-3; no clear D gene. The length of the CDR3 is 13 residues. V was trimmed by 6 bases and J by 0 bases, leaving 7 bases between them. CDR1 is LNHDA, CDR2 SQIVND, per germline (reference sequence). CDR3 coding DNA: TGTGCCAGTAGGATTACTAGCACAGATACGCAGTATTTT. Residues: CASRITSTDTQYF. Based on the CDR3 plus reference TRBV19 and TRBJ2-3, the full variable domain is DGGITQSPKYLFRKEGQNVTLSCEQNLNHDAMYWYRQDPGQGLRLIYYSQIVNDFQKGDIAEGYSVSREKKESFPLTVTSAQKNPTAFYLCASRITSTDTQYFGPGTRLTVL.

The rearrangement links TRBV28 to TRBJ1-2, with 9 nucleotides matching TRBD1. Germline loops: CDR1 MDHEN, CDR2 SYDVKM. Trimming cost V 5 bases and J 5 bases; bases outside gene matches: 9. The CDR3 is 15 amino acids. CDR3: CASSLPSGTGYGYTF. In nucleotides, the CDR3 is TGTGCCAGCAGTCTACCGTCCGGGACAGGGTATGGCTACACCTTC.

This clone was seen a single time. CDR3 DNA: TGTGCCAGCAGTTACTCACCTGGACTAGGGGGCGAGCAGTACTTC. Translating it yields CASSYSPGLGGEQYF. The rearrangement links TRBV6-5 to TRBJ2-7, with D possibly TRBD2 on 7 matching bases. Trimming stripped 0 bases from V and 6 bases from J, with 15 bases between. The CDR3 extends over 15 amino acids. CDR1 is MNHEY, CDR2 SVGAGI, per germline.

This clone was detected once. The J gene is TRBJ1-1, the V gene TRBV18; 8 bases are shared with TRBD1. Germline values: CDR1 KGHSH, CDR2 LQKENI. Trimming removed 3 bases from V and 1 base from J; junction bases left unmatched: 10. The length of the CDR3 is 17 residues. Here the CDR3 DNA reads TGTGCCAGCTCACCCTCCTCTTCCGGGACAGGGAACACTGAAGCTTTCTTT. Protein: CASSPSSSGTGNTEAFF.

The chain links TRBV18 to TRBJ2-7, with D possibly being TRBD1 or TRBD2 (6 bases each). The ends were cut back, 6 bases at V and 1 base at J, with 16 bases in the middle. CDR1 and CDR2 from the germline V gene are KGHSH and LQKENI. The CDR3 spans 15 residues. The CDR3 DNA reads TGTGCCAGCTCCCCTAGGAGGGGGATGTCCTACGAGCAGTACTTC. This translates into CASSPRRGMSYEQYF.

This clone has just one count. J is TRBJ2-3 and V is TRBV9; the D gene could be TRBD1 or TRBD2 (5 bases each). Per the germline V gene, CDR1 is SGDLS and CDR2 is YYNGEE. CDR3 length equals 15 residues. Trimming shortened V by 4 bases and J by 2 bases, and 14 bases separated the two germline ends. DNA for the CDR3: TGTGCCAGCAGCTCCTGGGACGGATACACAGATACGCAGTATTTT. It encodes CASSSWDGYTDTQYF.

The sample holds one count of this clone. The rearrangement joins TRBV10-3 to TRBJ2-1; D may be TRBD1 (6 bases). The CDR3 is 12 amino acids. The germline V gene has CDR1 ENHRY and CDR2 SYGVKD. V was cut by 6 bases and J by 6 bases, with 9 bases left in between. The CDR3 bases are TGTGCCATCAGGCCAGGGGCCAATGAGCAGTTCTTC. As protein: CAIRPGANEQFF.

Written as DNA, the CDR3 is TGTGCCAGCTCACCAACAGACGAGAGCTATGGCTACACCTTC. This encodes CASSPTDESYGYTF. The chain combines TRBV18 with TRBJ1-2; D is undetermined. Trimming removed 2 bases from V and 4 bases from J, with 11 bases in between. The CDR3 covers 14 residues. Germline V gene sequence: CDR1 KGHSH, CDR2 LQKENI.

There are a few counts of this clone. This chain connects TRBV28 to TRBJ1-1; D possibly corresponds to TRBD1 (6 bases). CDR1 is MDHEN and CDR2 is SYDVKM in the germline V gene. This CDR3 has 13 amino acids. V lost 7 bases, J lost 4 bases, and 13 bases lay in between. CDR3 DNA sequence: TGTGCCAGCACACTCCCAGGGGTCACTGAAGCTTTCTTT. Translation: CASTLPGVTEAFF.

This clone was found once. The chain is built from TRBV9 and TRBJ2-3, with a weak D call TRBD2 (7 bases). This CDR3 spans 13 amino acids. Trimming stripped 10 bases from V and 6 bases from J, with 18 bases between. Germline lookup yields CDR1 SGDLS and CDR2 YYNGEE. This CDR3 is CAGAPGGGDTQYF. The CDR3 DNA reads as TGTGCCGGCGCCCCGGGGGGCGGGGATACGCAGTATTTT.

The rearrangement joins TRBV6-5 to TRBJ1-5; D gene uncertain. The CDR3 spans 14 residues. The V and J ends lost 5 bases and 3 bases respectively, with 11 bases between them. Germline V gene sequence: CDR1 MNHEY, CDR2 SVGAGI. This CDR3 is CASSDLHTNQPQHF. In DNA, the CDR3 is TGTGCCAGCAGTGACTTACACACCAATCAGCCCCAGCATTTT.

The chain recombines TRBV15 with TRBJ1-1; TRBD1 might be the D (6 bases). The V end was cut by 4 bases, the J end by 1 base, with 16 bases between. The CDR3 has 16 amino acids. In germline, CDR1 is LNHNV, CDR2 YYDKDF (reference sequence). The CDR3 sequence is CATSKSLGQKNTEAFF. The CDR3 bases are TGTGCCACCAGCAAATCCCTCGGACAGAAGAACACTGAAGCTTTCTTT.

This chain connects TRBV6-1 to TRBJ1-2; D is possibly TRBD1 (5 bases). Germline CDR1 reads MNHNS; CDR2 reads SASEGT. Trimming took off 3 bases at V and 8 bases at J, with 19 bases between the two ends. This CDR3 region has 15 residues. The CDR3 region is CASSDVGRLDLGYTF. The CDR3 DNA reads TGTGCCAGCAGTGACGTGGGACGGCTCGATCTCGGCTACACCTTC.

The chain recombines TRBV2 with TRBJ2-2, with D perhaps being TRBD1 or TRBD2 (5 bases each). The CDR3 has 14 residues. Per germline, CDR1 SNHLY and CDR2 FYNNEI. V shed 7 bases and J shed 2 bases, with 11 bases lying between them. CDR3 amino acids: CASIVGVNTGELFF. The CDR3 DNA reads as TGTGCCAGCATTGTGGGGGTCAACACCGGGGAGCTGTTTTTT.